A selection of T cell receptor beta chains follows, all from one sample in a study of T-cell reconstitution after alpha-beta-depleted transplantation in children. Via MiXCR, TCRdb re-called the PCR reads, giving one row per CDR3 protein. The sample has some 450,000 distinct CDR3 sequences; about 40% are singletons. Sequencing used PBMCs, obtained before TCRalphabeta/CD19-depleted stem cell transplant. The receptors stem from a girl aged 2 to 9 with aplastic anemia, due to receive a stem cell transplant. Each CDR3 is given with its conserved first and last residue. Each record gives: J gene, D gene, CDR3 length, V gene, clone size, CDR3 protein, CDR3 DNA. The D gene is left open where the match is weak. A row's size may be missing; if present it is once, few, many or a size class.

TRBJ2-5	.	14	TRBV20-1	.	CSASKGGVQETQYF	TGCAGTGCGAGTAAGGGGGGGGTTCAAGAGACCCAGTACTTC
TRBJ2-7	.	15	TRBV28	.	CASSSGKGASYEQYF	TGTGCCAGCAGTTCGGGGAAAGGTGCCTCCTACGAGCAGTACTTC
TRBJ2-3	.	14	TRBV7-3	few	CASSLLGSTDTQYF	TGTGCCAGCAGCTTACTGGGTTCTACAGATACGCAGTATTTT
TRBJ2-7	.	12	TRBV28	.	CASSSGTDRQYF	TGTGCCAGCAGTTCCGGGACCGACAGGCAGTACTTC
TRBJ2-5	.	12	TRBV11-2	.	CASSLLLETQYF	TGTGCCAGCAGCTTACTATTGGAGACCCAGTACTTC
TRBJ2-1	TRBD2	19	TRBV9	many	CASSHQDGRTTSSYNEQFF	TGTGCCAGCTCCCATCAGGACGGGAGGACAACCAGCTCCTACAATGAGCAGTTCTTC
TRBJ2-5	TRBD2	14	TRBV2	once	CASSYRTRGETQYF	TGTGCCAGCAGCTACCGGACTAGGGGAGAGACCCAGTACTTC
TRBJ2-7	.	14	TRBV29-1	.	CSVELSQTPIEQYF	TGCAGCGTTGAATTAAGCCAAACCCCAATCGAGCAGTACTTC
TRBJ2-7	.	13	TRBV12-3/TRBV12-4	many	CASSRRLDYEQYF	TGTGCCAGCAGTCGGAGACTCGACTACGAGCAGTACTTC
TRBJ2-7	TRBD2	18	TRBV4-3	many	CASSQDVGLAGAPYEQYF	TGCGCCAGCAGCCAAGATGTAGGACTAGCGGGAGCCCCCTACGAGCAGTACTTC
TRBJ2-3	.	16	TRBV7-6	few	CASSPSHPGNADTQYF	TGTGCCAGCAGCCCCAGTCATCCGGGAAATGCAGATACGCAGTATTTT
TRBJ2-1	.	16	TRBV6-1	.	CASSDELGGHYNEQFF	TGTGCCAGCAGTGACGAACTCGGCGGGCACTACAATGAGCAGTTCTTC
TRBJ1-1	.	15	TRBV29-1	once	CSVEGSVLRDTEAFF	TGCAGCGTTGAAGGATCGGTTCTTCGGGACACTGAAGCTTTCTTT
TRBJ2-7	TRBD1	16	TRBV6-5	once	CASSWDRGRNSYEQYF	TGTGCCAGCAGTTGGGACAGGGGGCGAAACTCCTACGAGCAGTACTTC
TRBJ1-1	.	14	TRBV7-2	.	CASSRVGGVTEAFF	TGTGCCAGCAGCCGAGTAGGTGGGGTCACTGAAGCTTTCTTT
TRBJ1-1	.	13	TRBV29-1	.	CSVALGGLTEAFF	TGCAGCGTTGCCTTGGGGGGGCTCACTGAAGCTTTCTTT
TRBJ2-7	TRBD2	13	TRBV20-1	.	CSADGTSAYEQYF	TGCAGTGCGGACGGGACTAGCGCCTACGAGCAGTACTTC
TRBJ2-1	.	14	TRBV5-1	.	CASSLGRLYNEQFF	TGCGCCAGCAGCTTGGGACGGCTCTACAATGAGCAGTTCTTC
TRBJ1-4	.	15	TRBV11-2	many	CASSQALGTNEKLFF	TGTGCCAGCAGCCAAGCCCTGGGAACTAATGAAAAACTGTTTTTT
TRBJ1-5	TRBD1	14	TRBV20-1	many	CSANDRGGNQPQHF	TGCAGTGCCAACGACAGGGGAGGCAATCAGCCCCAGCATTTT
TRBJ2-7	.	12	TRBV21-1	many	CASSKEAHEQYF	TGTGCCAGCAGCAAAGAAGCCCACGAGCAGTACTTC
TRBJ1-1	.	14	TRBV4-1	.	CASSQDRANTEAFF	TGCGCCAGCAGCCAAGATCGGGCCAACACTGAAGCTTTCTTT
TRBJ2-7	.	15	TRBV5-1	.	CASSLAGRDHYEQYF	TGCGCCAGCAGCTTGGCCGGCAGGGACCACTACGAGCAGTACTTC
TRBJ1-6	TRBD1	15	TRBV6-1	many	CASSAQGGGNSPLHF	TGTGCCAGCAGTGCACAGGGGGGAGGTAATTCACCCCTCCACTTT
TRBJ1-1	.	14	TRBV20-1	.	CSARERGANTEAFF	TGCAGTGCTAGAGAGCGGGGAGCGAACACTGAAGCTTTCTTT
TRBJ1-1	.	16	TRBV5-5	.	CASSLRVLLRDTEAFF	TGTGCCAGCAGCCTCAGGGTTCTTCTAAGAGACACTGAAGCTTTCTTT
TRBJ2-1	.	15	TRBV5-1	few	CASSSFYSSYNEQFF	TGCGCCAGCAGCTCTTTTTACAGCTCCTACAATGAGCAGTTCTTC
TRBJ2-1	.	12	TRBV27	.	CASSTSHREQFF	TGTGCCAGCAGTACCTCCCACCGTGAGCAGTTCTTC
TRBJ2-7	.	15	TRBV18	few	CASSPVDGGPYEQYF	TGTGCCAGCTCACCAGTGGACGGCGGTCCCTACGAGCAGTACTTC
TRBJ2-7	.	14	TRBV11-2	.	CASSLWGVSYEQYF	TGTGCCAGCAGCTTGTGGGGGGTTTCCTACGAGCAGTACTTC
TRBJ2-3	.	16	TRBV15	few	CATSRSPGVGTDTQYF	TGTGCCACCAGCAGATCCCCTGGGGTGGGGACAGATACGCAGTATTTT
TRBJ2-3	TRBD2	14	TRBV29-1	few	CSVGTGGSTDTQYF	TGCAGCGTTGGTACGGGAGGGAGCACAGATACGCAGTATTTT
TRBJ2-7	.	15	TRBV5-6	.	CASSLIGSSSYEQYF	TGTGCCAGCAGCTTGATAGGTTCAAGCTCCTACGAGCAGTACTTC
TRBJ1-6	TRBD1	15	TRBV6-5	.	CASSYWTGDDSPLHF	TGTGCCAGCAGTTACTGGACAGGGGATGATTCACCCCTCCACTTT
TRBJ2-5	TRBD1	13	TRBV20-1	many	CSAPTGVGETQYF	TGCAGTGCTCCCACAGGGGTGGGAGAGACCCAGTACTTC
TRBJ2-2	TRBD1	13	TRBV20-1	.	CSAPNRGTGELFF	TGCAGTGCTCCCAACAGGGGTACCGGGGAGCTGTTTTTT
TRBJ2-5	.	16	TRBV20-1	few	CSARTGLTRGQETQYF	TGCAGTGCTAGAACCGGCTTGACAAGGGGGCAAGAGACCCAGTACTTC
TRBJ2-1	.	14	TRBV24-1	.	CATSDLESRSEQFF	TGTGCCACCAGTGATTTGGAGAGTAGGAGTGAGCAGTTCTTC
TRBJ2-7	TRBD1	14	TRBV28	.	CASTPDRGSYEQYF	TGTGCCAGCACCCCGGACAGGGGGTCCTACGAGCAGTACTTC
TRBJ2-7	.	12	TRBV3-1	.	CASSQTTGEQYF	TGTGCCAGCAGCCAAACCACAGGGGAGCAGTACTTC
TRBJ1-1	.	15	TRBV5-1	.	CASSLFRGQDTEAFF	TGCGCCAGCAGCTTGTTTCGCGGCCAAGACACTGAAGCTTTCTTT